The clone carrying this T cell receptor (beta chain) was observed a handful of times. Antigen unknown. One junction end does not reproduce the germline sequence, and a read error may be involved. From germline, CDR1 is SSHAT and CDR2 FNYEAQ (reference sequence). This CDR3 has 14 amino acids. The sample originates from a study of T cells after yellow fever vaccination. Study-wide background: It was SMART-Seq v4 Ultra Low Input that prepared the fractions with low cell numbers.

Study results and limitations: The secondary T-cell response peaked on day 5, not day 15, but was weaker. Abundant clonotypes from the bulk population could contaminate FACS-sorted repertoires.

For TCR, cDNA came from 5'RACE template switching, which added a universal primer site and UMIs. Using its own MiXCR run on the 5' RACE reads, TCRdb lists one record per CDR3 protein. This table has a few hundred thousand distinct CDR3 sequences, 17% appearing once. The gene calls are TRBV7-7 and TRBJ2-2; D gene unclear. This receptor was obtained from a young man who received the YFV17D yellow fever vaccine. The input for sequencing was PBMCs, taken about 5 days after the first yellow fever vaccination. In nucleotides, the CDR3 is TGTGCTAGCAGCTTTTCGGCAGGCACCGGGGAGCTGTTTTTT. It encodes CASSFSAGTGELFF.